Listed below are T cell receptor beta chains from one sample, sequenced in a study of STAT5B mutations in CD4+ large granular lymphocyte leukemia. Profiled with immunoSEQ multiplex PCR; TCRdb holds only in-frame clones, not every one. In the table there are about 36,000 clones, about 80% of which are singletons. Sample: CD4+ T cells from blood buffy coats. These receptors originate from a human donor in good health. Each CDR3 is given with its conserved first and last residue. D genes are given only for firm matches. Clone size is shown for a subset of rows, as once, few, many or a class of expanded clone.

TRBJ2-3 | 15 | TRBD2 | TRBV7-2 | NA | CASSRSLADTDTQYF | TGTGCCAGCAGCCGATCACTAGCGGACACAGATACGCAGTATTTT
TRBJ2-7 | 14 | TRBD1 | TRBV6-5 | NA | CASSATGGLREQYF | TGTGCCAGCAGTGCGACAGGGGGGCTACGGGAGCAGTACTTC
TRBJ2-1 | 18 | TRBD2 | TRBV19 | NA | CASSIGISGLGLYNEQFF | TGTGCCAGTAGTATAGGGATTAGCGGGTTGGGCCTCTACAATGAGCAGTTCTTC
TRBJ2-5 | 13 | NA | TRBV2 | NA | CASSDLGEETQYF | TGTGCCAGCAGTGATTTGGGCGAAGAGACCCAGTACTTC
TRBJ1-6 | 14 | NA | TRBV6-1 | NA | CASSGGYYNSPLHF | TGTGCCAGCAGTGGGGGCTACTATAATTCACCCCTCCACTTT
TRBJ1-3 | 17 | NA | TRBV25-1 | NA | CASSDSFGGTSGNTIYF | TGTGCCAGCAGTGACTCATTCGGGGGGACCTCTGGAAACACCATATATTTT
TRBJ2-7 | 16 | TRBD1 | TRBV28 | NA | CASSLALGGQGIRLYF | TGTGCCAGCAGTTTAGCCCTTGGGGGACAGGGCATCCGTCTGTACTTC
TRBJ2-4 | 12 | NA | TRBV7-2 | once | CASSMGRDIQYF | TGTGCCAGCAGCATGGGACGGGACATTCAGTACTTC
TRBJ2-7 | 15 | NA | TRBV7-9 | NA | CASSLGQIPQYEQYF | TGTGCCAGCAGCTTAGGCCAGATCCCTCAATACGAGCAGTACTTC
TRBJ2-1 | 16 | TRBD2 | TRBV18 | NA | CASSPATSGGEKPQFF | TGTGCCAGCTCACCGGCGACTAGCGGGGGGGAAAAGCCCCAGTTCTTC
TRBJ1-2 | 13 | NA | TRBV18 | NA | CASSPGNDYGYTF | TGTGCCAGCTCACCGGGCAATGACTATGGCTACACCTTC
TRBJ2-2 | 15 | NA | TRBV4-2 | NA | CASSLSLITRMELFF | TGTGCCAGCAGCCTATCGTTAATTACCCGCATGGAGCTGTTTTTT
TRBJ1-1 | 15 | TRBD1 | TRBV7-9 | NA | CASSFSGTANTEAFF | TGTGCCAGCAGCTTCTCCGGGACAGCGAACACTGAAGCTTTCTTT
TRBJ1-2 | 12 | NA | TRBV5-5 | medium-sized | CASSPEYYGYTF | TGTGCCAGCAGCCCAGAGTACTATGGCTACACCTTC
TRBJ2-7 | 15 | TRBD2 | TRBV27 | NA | CASRSTSGGSYEQYF | TGTGCCAGCAGATCGACTAGCGGGGGCTCCTACGAGCAGTACTTC
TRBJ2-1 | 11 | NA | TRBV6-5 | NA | CASSRDGANFF | TGTGCCAGCAGCCGGGACGGGGCGAATTTCTTC
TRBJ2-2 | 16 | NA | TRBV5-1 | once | CASSFSSAGITGELFF | TGCGCCAGCAGCTTCTCATCGGCAGGGATCACCGGGGAGCTGTTTTTT
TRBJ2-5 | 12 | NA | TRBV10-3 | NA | CAISRAQETQYF | TGTGCCATCAGTAGGGCCCAAGAGACCCAGTACTTC
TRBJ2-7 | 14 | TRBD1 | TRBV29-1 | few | CSVEARDSSYEQYF | TGCAGCGTAGAGGCCCGGGACAGCTCCTACGAGCAGTACTTC
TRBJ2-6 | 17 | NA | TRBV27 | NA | CASRLFAGTAGANVLTF | TGTGCCAGCAGACTCTTTGCGGGTACAGCTGGGGCCAACGTCCTGACTTTC
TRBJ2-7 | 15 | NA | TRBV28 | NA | CASSLTGVGSYEQYF | TGTGCCAGCAGTTTAACGGGCGTTGGGTCCTACGAGCAGTACTTC
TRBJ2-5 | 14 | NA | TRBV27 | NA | CASSLGRQAGTQYF | TGTGCCAGCAGTTTAGGGAGACAGGCGGGGACCCAGTACTTC
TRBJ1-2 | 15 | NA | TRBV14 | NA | CASSQDRGLGVGYTF | TGTGCCAGCAGCCAAGATCGGGGCTTGGGGGTCGGCTACACCTTC
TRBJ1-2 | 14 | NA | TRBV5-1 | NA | CASSLGSGSYGYTF | TGCGCCAGCAGCTTGGGGTCGGGTTCCTATGGCTACACCTTC
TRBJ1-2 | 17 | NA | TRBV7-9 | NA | CASSLVYGGPVNYGYTF | TGTGCCAGCAGCTTAGTTTATGGTGGGCCCGTTAACTATGGCTACACCTTC
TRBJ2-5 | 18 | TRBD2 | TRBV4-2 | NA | CASSQGTLSAGGGETQYF | TGTGCCAGCAGCCAAGGAACTCTCTCCGCGGGGGGGGGAGAGACCCAGTACTTC
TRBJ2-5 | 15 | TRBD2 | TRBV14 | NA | CASSQLLAGGETQYF | TGTGCCAGCAGCCAATTACTAGCGGGAGGAGAGACCCAGTACTTC
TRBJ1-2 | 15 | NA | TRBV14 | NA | CASSRGGPANYGYTF | TGTGCCAGCAGCCGTGGCGGCCCAGCTAACTATGGCTACACCTTC
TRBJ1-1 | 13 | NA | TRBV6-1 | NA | CASSPNRVDEAFF | TGTGCCAGCAGCCCCAACAGGGTCGACGAAGCTTTCTTT
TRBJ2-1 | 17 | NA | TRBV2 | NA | CASSRSRDLSSYNEQFF | TGTGCCAGCAGCCGCAGCCGGGACCTCAGCTCCTACAATGAGCAGTTCTTC
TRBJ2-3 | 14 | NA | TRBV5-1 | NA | CASSLDSSTDTQYF | TGCGCCAGCAGCTTGGATAGCAGCACAGATACGCAGTATTTT
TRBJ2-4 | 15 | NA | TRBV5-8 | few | CASSQAWGAKNIQYF | TGTGCCAGCAGCCAAGCCTGGGGAGCCAAAAACATTCAGTACTTC
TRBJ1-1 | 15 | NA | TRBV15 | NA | CATSRDSPGDTEAFF | TGTGCCACCAGCAGAGATAGTCCGGGGGACACTGAAGCTTTCTTT
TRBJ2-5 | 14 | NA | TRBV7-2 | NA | CASSPPGREETQYF | TGTGCCAGCAGCCCGCCCGGCAGAGAAGAGACCCAGTACTTC
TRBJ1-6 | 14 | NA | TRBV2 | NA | CASSVDNYNSPLHF | TGTGCCAGCAGCGTGGACAACTATAATTCACCCCTCCACTTT
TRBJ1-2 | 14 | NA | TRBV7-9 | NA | CASSLGGANYGYTF | TGTGCCAGCAGCTTGGGAGGGGCGAACTATGGCTACACCTTC
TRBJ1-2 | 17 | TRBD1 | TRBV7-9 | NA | CASSSLSDRDSDYGYTF | TGTGCCAGCAGCTCGCTTTCAGACAGGGATAGTGACTATGGCTACACCTTC
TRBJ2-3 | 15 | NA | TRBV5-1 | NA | CASSLVQGFTDTQYF | TGCGCCAGCAGCTTGGTGCAGGGATTCACAGATACGCAGTATTTT
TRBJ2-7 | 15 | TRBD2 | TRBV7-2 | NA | CASSPDGGDTYEQYF | TGTGCCAGCAGCCCTGACGGGGGGGACACCTACGAGCAGTACTTC
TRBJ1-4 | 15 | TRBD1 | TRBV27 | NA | CASRLPGGPNEKLFF | TGTGCCAGCAGGCTTCCAGGGGGCCCTAATGAAAAACTGTTTTTT
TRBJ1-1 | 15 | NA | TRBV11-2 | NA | CASSLTVRVNTEAFF | TGTGCCAGCAGCTTAACGGTCAGGGTGAACACTGAAGCTTTCTTT
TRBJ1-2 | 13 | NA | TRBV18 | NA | CASSPDAADPCTF | TGTGCCAGCTCACCGGACGCAGCCGACCCGTGTACCTTC
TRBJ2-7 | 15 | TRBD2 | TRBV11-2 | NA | CASSSLGGGIYEQYF | TGTGCCAGCAGCTCCCTGGGCGGGGGGATTTACGAGCAGTACTTC
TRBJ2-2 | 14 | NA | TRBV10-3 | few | CAGGRDQNTGELFF | TGTGCCGGGGGCAGGGACCAGAACACCGGGGAGCTGTTTTTT
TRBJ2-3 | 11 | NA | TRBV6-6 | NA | CASSRRDTQYF | TGTGCCAGCAGCCGTCGAGATACGCAGTATTTT
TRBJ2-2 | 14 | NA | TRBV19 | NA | CASSAGAYTGELFF | TGTGCCAGCTCGGCAGGGGCCTACACCGGGGAGCTGTTTTTT
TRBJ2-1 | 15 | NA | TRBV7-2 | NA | CASSLGWGTHNEQFF | TGTGCCAGCAGCCTAGGATGGGGGACCCACAATGAGCAGTTCTTC
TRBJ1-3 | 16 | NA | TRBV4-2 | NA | CASSRDKSRSGNTIYF | TGTGCCAGCAGCCGAGATAAGAGTCGCTCTGGAAACACCATATATTTT
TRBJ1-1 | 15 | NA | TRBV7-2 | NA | CASSLVTYLNTEAFF | TGTGCCAGCAGCTTAGTGACCTACCTGAACACTGAAGCTTTCTTT
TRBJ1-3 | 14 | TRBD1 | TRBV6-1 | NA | CASRAGDSRNTIYF | TGTGCCAGCAGGGCTGGGGACAGTCGAAACACCATATATTTT
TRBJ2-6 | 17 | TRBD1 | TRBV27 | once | CASSPGQGLSGANVLTF | TGTGCCAGCAGCCCGGGACAGGGGCTCTCTGGGGCCAACGTCCTGACTTTC
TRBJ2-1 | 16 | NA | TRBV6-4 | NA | CASSDTWRKSYNEQFF | TGTGCCAGCAGTGATACGTGGAGGAAGTCCTACAATGAGCAGTTCTTC
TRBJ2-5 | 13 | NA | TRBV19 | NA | CASSYGPQETQYF | TGTGCCAGTAGTTACGGGCCCCAAGAGACCCAGTACTTC